The clone carrying this T cell receptor (beta chain) was recorded only once. Its cognate antigen is unknown. Documented time point: week 5, during vaccination. Doses of 300 ug of mutant IDH1 20-mer peptide were given with topical imiquimod. This sample stems from a study of a mutant IDH1 vaccine in newly diagnosed glioma. Across the study: Eight vaccinations were given in weeks 1, 3, 5, 7, 11, 15, 19 and 23. Treated patients were roughly 62% male, around 40% female, mean age 40.4 years.

Trimming took 7 bases from V and 2 from J; bases not matched to a gene: 5. CDR3 length: 14 amino acids. Per germline, CDR1 MDHEN and CDR2 SYDVKM. Sequencing was performed with immunoSEQ multiplex PCR; in TCRdb, only in-frame clones are kept and a portion is missing. The profile shows around 78,000 clones, around 90% of them singletons. The chain employs TRBV28 and TRBJ2-7, with 10 bases that match TRBD1. The receptor was derived from a woman between 50 and 59 years old with glioma. The sequencing here drew on PBMCs, taken from a glioma patient whose treatment included an IDH1 peptide vaccine. For the CDR3, the DNA is TGTGCCAGCACATCGGGACAGGGGACCTACGAGCAGTACTTC. This gives the protein CASTSGQGTYEQYF. Full variable domain (remainder filled in from reference TRBV28 and TRBJ2-7): DVKVTQSSRYLVKRTGEKVFLECVQDMDHENMFWYRQDPGLGLRLIYFSYDVKMKEKGDIPEGYSVSREKKERFSLILESASTNQTSMYLCASTSGQGTYEQYFGPGTRLTVT.